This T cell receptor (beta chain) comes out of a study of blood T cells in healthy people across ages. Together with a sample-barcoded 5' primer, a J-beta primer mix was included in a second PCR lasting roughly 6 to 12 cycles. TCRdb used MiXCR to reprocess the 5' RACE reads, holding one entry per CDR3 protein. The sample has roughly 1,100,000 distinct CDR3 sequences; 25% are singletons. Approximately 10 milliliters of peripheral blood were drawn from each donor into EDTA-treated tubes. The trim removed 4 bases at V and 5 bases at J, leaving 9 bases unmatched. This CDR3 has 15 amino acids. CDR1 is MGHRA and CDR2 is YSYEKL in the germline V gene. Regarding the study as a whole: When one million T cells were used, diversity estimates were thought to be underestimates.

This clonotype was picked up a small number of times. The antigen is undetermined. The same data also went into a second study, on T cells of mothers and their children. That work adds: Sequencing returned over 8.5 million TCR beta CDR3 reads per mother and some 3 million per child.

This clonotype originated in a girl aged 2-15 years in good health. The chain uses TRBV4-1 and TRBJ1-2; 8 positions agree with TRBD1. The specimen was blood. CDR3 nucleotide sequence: TGCGCCAGCAGCCTGTACCCGGGACAGGATTATGGCTACACCTTC. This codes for CASSLYPGQDYGYTF.